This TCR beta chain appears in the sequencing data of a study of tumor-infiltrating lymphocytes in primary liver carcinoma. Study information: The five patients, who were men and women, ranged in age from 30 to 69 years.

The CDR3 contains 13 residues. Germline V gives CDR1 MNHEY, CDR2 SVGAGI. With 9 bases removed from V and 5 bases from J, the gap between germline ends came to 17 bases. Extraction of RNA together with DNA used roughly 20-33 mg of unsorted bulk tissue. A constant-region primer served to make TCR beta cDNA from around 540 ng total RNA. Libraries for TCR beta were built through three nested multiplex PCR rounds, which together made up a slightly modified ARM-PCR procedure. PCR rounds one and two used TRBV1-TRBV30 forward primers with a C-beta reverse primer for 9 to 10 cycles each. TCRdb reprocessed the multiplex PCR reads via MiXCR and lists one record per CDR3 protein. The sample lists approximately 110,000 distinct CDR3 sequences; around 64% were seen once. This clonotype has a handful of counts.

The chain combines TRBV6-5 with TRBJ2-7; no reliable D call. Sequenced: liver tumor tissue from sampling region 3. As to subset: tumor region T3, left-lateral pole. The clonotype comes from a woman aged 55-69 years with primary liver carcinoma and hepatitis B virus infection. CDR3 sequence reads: CASIDSSRDEQYF. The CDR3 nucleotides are TGTGCCAGTATCGACTCTTCCCGGGACGAGCAGTACTTC.